This T cell receptor beta chain stems from a study of blood T cell repertoires in COVID-19. About the research overall: Italy, Spain and the United States were the sources of the convalescent and acute COVID-19 samples. PBMCs, B-cell-depleted T cells, or T cells were the source of the cDNA or gDNA that made up the material.

Authors' analysis steps: Counts of nucleated cells, estimated from reference gene primer amplification, were obtained. Only in-frame clones appear in the TCRdb table, and some are missing; sequencing was by immunoSEQ multiplex PCR. The D gene and trimming were derived from the DNA, and the V and J assignments and clone size from that table. Here the sample spans over 150,000 clones, roughly four fifths being singletons. What was sequenced was peripheral blood. This TCR derives from an elderly man with acute or convalescent COVID-19.

This chain's CDR3 is CASSGPGSETQYF. The DNA for the CDR3 is TGCGCCAGCAGCGGGCCAGGGTCAGAGACCCAGTACTTC. The chain has TRBV5-1 and TRBJ2-5; D may be TRBD1 (5 bases). Trimming cost V 4 bases and J 4 bases, with 11 bases left between them. CDR1 is SGHRS and CDR2 is YFSETQ in the germline V gene. The CDR3 has 13 amino acids.